This TCR beta chain was identified in a study of blood T cell repertoires in COVID-19. Turning to the study itself: The study drew acute and convalescent COVID-19 samples from the United States, Italy and Spain. Nucleic acid was either cDNA or gDNA, and it came from T cells, B-cell-depleted T cells, or PBMCs.

Source study methods: Cell counts per sample came from amplifying reference gene primers. Clones were read by immunoSEQ multiplex PCR, and TCRdb kept only the in-frame ones, dropping some. D and trimming come from the DNA, and the V and J calls and clone size come from that table. This sample yields about 95,000 clones, of which about 84% are seen a single time; approximately 24% belongs to the top ten. V was clipped by 3 bases and J by 8 bases, with 20 bases between them. CDR1 and CDR2 from the germline V gene are SGDLS and YYNGEE. The CDR3 loop spans 16 amino acids. The chain is built from TRBV9 and TRBJ2-2, with D perhaps TRBD2 (6 bases). Sequenced material: peripheral blood. The clonotype comes from a human donor in a cohort sampled during active COVID-19. The CDR3 nucleotides read TGTGCCAGCAGCGCCCACACCGGGACTTCCCCAGGGGAGCTGTTTTTT. This gives the protein CASSAHTGTSPGELFF.